Listed below are T cell receptor beta chains from one sample, sequenced in a study of blood T cell repertoires in COVID-19. The repertoire was sequenced with immunoSEQ multiplex PCR; TCRdb's copy has only in-frame clones and lacks some. The repertoire includes approximately 200,000 clones, about 88% of them detected once, and less than 3.5% sits in the top ten. Specimen: peripheral blood. Receptors were obtained from a woman in her 30s with active or convalescent COVID-19. Both conserved end residues are part of each CDR3. D genes are given only for firm matches. Only part of the rows carry a size: once, few, many, or a class if the clone is expanded.

TRBV5-1	TRBD2	.	TRBJ2-5	CASSLQLAGKQETQYF	TGCGCCAGCAGCCTACAACTAGCGGGGAAGCAAGAGACCCAGTACTTC
TRBV19	.	once	TRBJ1-2	CASTHDRNTIANYGYTF	TGTGCCAGTACCCACGACAGAAATACCATAGCTAACTATGGCTACACCTTC
TRBV19	.	.	TRBJ1-3	CASSIPRNFNTIYF	TGTGCCAGTAGTATCCCCAGGAATTTCAACACCATATATTTT
TRBV29-1	TRBD1	.	TRBJ1-2	CSVRDRGKDGYTF	TGCAGCGTTCGCGACAGGGGTAAGGATGGCTACACCTTC
TRBV19	.	.	TRBJ2-7	CASSIAGSPYEQYF	TGTGCCAGTAGTATAGCCGGGAGCCCCTACGAGCAGTACTTC
TRBV30	TRBD1	.	TRBJ1-2	CAWGGQEYYGYTF	TGTGCCTGGGGGGGACAGGAGTACTATGGCTACACCTTC
TRBV3-1/TRBV3-2	.	few	TRBJ2-6	CASSHRGSGANVLTF	TGTGCCAGCAGCCACAGGGGCTCTGGGGCCAACGTCCTGACTTTC
TRBV2	.	.	TRBJ1-2	CATSTGTSNYGYTF	TGTGCCACCTCTACAGGGACATCTAACTATGGCTACACCTTC
TRBV4-1	.	.	TRBJ2-1	CASSQSERAPTNEQFF	TGCGCCAGCAGCCAATCCGAGCGGGCGCCCACCAATGAGCAGTTCTTC
TRBV12-3/TRBV12-4	.	.	TRBJ2-3	CASSPTGDTQYF	TGTGCCAGCAGCCCAACAGGGGATACGCAGTATTTT
TRBV27	.	once	TRBJ1-2	CASSLLSGFAGYTF	TGTGCCAGCAGTTTATTATCAGGGTTCGCTGGCTACACCTTC
TRBV7-6	.	medium-sized	TRBJ1-1	CASSLTEGNTEAFF	TGTGCCAGCAGCCTAACAGAGGGGAACACTGAAGCTTTCTTT
TRBV19	.	.	TRBJ2-1	CASSIGGPYNEQFF	TGTGCCAGTAGTATAGGTGGGCCCTACAATGAGCAGTTCTTC
TRBV3-1/TRBV3-2	TRBD1	.	TRBJ1-6	CASSQWGQNSPLHF	TGTGCCAGCAGCCAGTGGGGACAGAATTCACCCCTCCACTTT
TRBV11-2	TRBD1	.	TRBJ2-2	CASSRTTGANTGELFF	TGTGCCAGCAGCCGAACTACAGGGGCGAACACCGGGGAGCTGTTTTTT
TRBV6-6	TRBD1	.	TRBJ1-6	CASSYSSAGQNSPLHF	TGTGCCAGCAGTTACTCGAGCGCGGGACAGAATTCACCCCTCCACTTT
TRBV11-2	TRBD2	few	TRBJ2-5	CASSLASGKETQYF	TGTGCCAGCAGCTTAGCTAGCGGGAAGGAGACCCAGTACTTC
TRBV11-2	TRBD1	.	TRBJ1-1	CASSFYAGQHTEAFF	TGTGCCAGCAGCTTTTATGCGGGACAGCACACTGAAGCTTTCTTT
TRBV28	TRBD1	.	TRBJ2-7	CASSGYGTVYEQYF	TGTGCCAGCAGTGGGTACGGGACAGTCTACGAGCAGTACTTC
TRBV28	TRBD1	.	TRBJ1-3	CASRAPGGKAGNTIYF	TGTGCCAGCAGAGCGCCAGGGGGAAAGGCTGGAAACACCATATATTTT
TRBV6-5	.	.	TRBJ2-4	CASSPGHRNIQYF	TGTGCCAGCAGTCCGGGACATCGAAACATTCAGTACTTC
TRBV19	.	.	TRBJ2-1	CASSIASSYNEQFF	TGTGCCAGTAGTATAGCGTCCTCCTACAATGAGCAGTTCTTC
TRBV13	TRBD1	.	TRBJ1-4	CASSLDRGVKELFF	TGTGCCAGCAGCTTAGACAGGGGAGTTAAGGAACTGTTTTTT
TRBV30	.	.	TRBJ1-2	CAWSSTGLYYGYTF	TGTGCCTGGAGCTCTACGGGACTGTACTATGGCTACACCTTC
TRBV6-5	TRBD1	.	TRBJ1-1	CASSQGADTEAFF	TGTGCCAGCAGCCAGGGGGCGGACACTGAAGCTTTCTTT
TRBV5-4	TRBD1	.	TRBJ1-2	CASSPGQAGPYGYTF	TGTGCCAGCAGCCCGGGACAGGCCGGTCCCTATGGCTACACCTTC
TRBV7-9	TRBD1	.	TRBJ2-5	CASSSADRGETQYF	TGTGCCAGCAGCTCGGCCGACAGGGGGGAGACCCAGTACTTC
TRBV6-5	TRBD1	.	TRBJ2-7	CASSTKTGTHYEQYF	TGTGCCAGCAGTACTAAGACAGGGACCCACTACGAGCAGTACTTC
TRBV19	TRBD2	few	TRBJ2-1	CASHTIAGGNNEQFF	TGTGCCAGTCATACTATAGCGGGGGGTAACAATGAGCAGTTCTTC